This TCR beta chain was observed in a study of cytomegalovirus exposure and HLA in healthy donors. Primers included in the PCR were 60 Vbeta and 13 Jbeta primers. Clones were sequenced by immunoSEQ multiplex PCR, and TCRdb holds only the in-frame ones, with some missing. The profile covers 150,000 to 200,000 clones, with roughly 78% appearing a single time and approximately 7.1% taken by the ten largest. Germline V gene lookup returns CDR1 MNHNY and CDR2 SVGAGI (reference sequence). With V trimmed by 5 bases and J by 6 bases, 3 bases remained unmatched. CDR3 size: 12 residues. Sequencing input: PBMCs. The chain has TRBV6-6 and TRBJ1-2; 7 bases map to TRBD1. The clonotype was recovered from a man between 40 and 49 years old in good health and CMV-seropositive. CDR3 sequence reads: CASSDRADGYTF. CDR3 nucleotide sequence: TGTGCCAGCAGTGACAGGGCCGATGGCTACACCTTC.